The source of this TCR beta chain is a study of identical twins. General observations from the study: Insertions were reduced in abundant cord blood beta clonotypes but not in memory repertoires. Compared with unrelated sharing, twin-shared out-of-frame alpha sequences had more low-probability sequences.

V shed 2 bases and J shed 4 bases, with 7 bases lying between them. The CDR3 consists of 13 residues. Germline V CDR1 and CDR2: ENHRY, SYGVKD. With regard to this clonotype: Its matching antigen is unknown.

Template switching (which added a universal primer site) was used, and cDNA carried unique molecular identifiers. TCRdb re-called the 5' RACE reads through MiXCR, storing one row per CDR3 protein. The sample contains roughly 720,000 distinct CDR3 sequences, 15% to 20% of which appear only once. These same data were also listed under a study on T cells expressing NK-cell markers. That investigation notes: An anti-gamma-delta TCR antibody confined sorting to alpha-beta TCR T cells across several of the experiments.

Sequencing was done on a sample of PBMCs. The chain recombines TRBV10-3 with TRBJ2-3; no clear D. The sequence derives from a woman aged 18-35 years in good health. The CDR3 sequence is CAISEGMADTQYF. CDR3 nucleotide sequence: TGTGCCATCAGTGAGGGTATGGCAGATACGCAGTATTTT.